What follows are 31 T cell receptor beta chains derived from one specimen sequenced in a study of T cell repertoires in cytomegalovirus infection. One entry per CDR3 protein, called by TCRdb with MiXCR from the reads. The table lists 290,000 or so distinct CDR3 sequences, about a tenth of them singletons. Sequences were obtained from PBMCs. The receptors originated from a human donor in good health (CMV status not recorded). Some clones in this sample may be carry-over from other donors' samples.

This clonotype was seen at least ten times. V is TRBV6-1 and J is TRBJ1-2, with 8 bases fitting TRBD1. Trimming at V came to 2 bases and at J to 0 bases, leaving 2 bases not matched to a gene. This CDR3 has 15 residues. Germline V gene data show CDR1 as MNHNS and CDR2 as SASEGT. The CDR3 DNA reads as TGTGCCAGCAGTGAACACAGGGGGGCTAACTATGGCTACACCTTC. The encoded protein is CASSEHRGANYGYTF.

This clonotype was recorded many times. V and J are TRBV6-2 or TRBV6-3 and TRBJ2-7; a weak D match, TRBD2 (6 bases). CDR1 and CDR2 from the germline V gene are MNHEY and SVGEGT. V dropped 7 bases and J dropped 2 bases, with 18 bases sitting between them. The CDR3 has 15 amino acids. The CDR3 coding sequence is TGTGCCAGCACCATCAGGGAGGCCCAAACCTACGAGCAGTACTTC. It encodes CASTIREAQTYEQYF.

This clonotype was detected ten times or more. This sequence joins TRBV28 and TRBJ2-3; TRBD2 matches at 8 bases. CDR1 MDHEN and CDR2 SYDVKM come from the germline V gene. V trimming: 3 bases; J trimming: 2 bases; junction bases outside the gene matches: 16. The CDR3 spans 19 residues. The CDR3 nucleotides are TGTGCCAGCAGTTTTTCCGAGCGTACTGGACTAGCCCCCACAGATACGCAGTATTTT. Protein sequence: CASSFSERTGLAPTDTQYF.

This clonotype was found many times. The CDR3 here is CASSLVNEGSEQYF. The CDR3 DNA is TGTGCCAGCAGCTTAGTTAATGAGGGCAGCGAGCAGTACTTC. The gene calls are TRBV7-2 and TRBJ2-7; tentative D call: TRBD2 (5 bases). The CDR3 runs 14 residues. CDR1 and CDR2 from the germline V gene are SGHTA and FQGNSA. Trimming took 1 base from V and 6 from J, leaving 13 bases between them.

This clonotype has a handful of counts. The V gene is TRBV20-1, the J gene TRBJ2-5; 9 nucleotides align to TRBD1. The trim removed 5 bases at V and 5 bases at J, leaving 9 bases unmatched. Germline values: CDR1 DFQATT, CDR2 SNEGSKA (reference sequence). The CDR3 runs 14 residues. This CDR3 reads CSAPTGGIRETQYF. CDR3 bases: TGCAGTGCTCCAACAGGGGGCATACGGGAGACCCAGTACTTC.

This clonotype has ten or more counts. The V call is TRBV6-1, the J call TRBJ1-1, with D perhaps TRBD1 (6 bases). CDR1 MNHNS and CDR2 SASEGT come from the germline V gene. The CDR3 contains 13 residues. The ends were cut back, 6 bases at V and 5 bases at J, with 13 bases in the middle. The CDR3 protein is CASRRTAWTEAFF. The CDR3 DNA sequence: TGTGCCAGCAGACGGACAGCGTGGACTGAAGCTTTCTTT.

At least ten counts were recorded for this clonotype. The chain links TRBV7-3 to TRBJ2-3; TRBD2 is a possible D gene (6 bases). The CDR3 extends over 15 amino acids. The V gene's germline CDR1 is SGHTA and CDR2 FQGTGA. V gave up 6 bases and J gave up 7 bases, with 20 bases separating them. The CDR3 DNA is TGTGCCAGCAGTGATTTCACGACTAGTGGACATACGCAGTATTTT. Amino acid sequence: CASSDFTTSGHTQYF.

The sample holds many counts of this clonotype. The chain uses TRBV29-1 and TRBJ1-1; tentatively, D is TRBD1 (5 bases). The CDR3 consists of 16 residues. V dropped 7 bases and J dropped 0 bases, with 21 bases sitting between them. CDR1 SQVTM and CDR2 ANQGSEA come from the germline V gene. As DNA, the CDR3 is TGCAGCGGCTCGGGGCAGGGTGGCCGTATGAACACTGAAGCTTTCTTT. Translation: CSGSGQGGRMNTEAFF.

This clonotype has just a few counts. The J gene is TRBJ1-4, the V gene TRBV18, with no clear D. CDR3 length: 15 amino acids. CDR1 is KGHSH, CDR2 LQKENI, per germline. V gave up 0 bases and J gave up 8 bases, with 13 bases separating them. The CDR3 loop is CASSPPGTAWEKLFF. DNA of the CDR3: TGTGCCAGCTCACCACCGGGAACAGCTTGGGAAAAACTGTTTTTT.

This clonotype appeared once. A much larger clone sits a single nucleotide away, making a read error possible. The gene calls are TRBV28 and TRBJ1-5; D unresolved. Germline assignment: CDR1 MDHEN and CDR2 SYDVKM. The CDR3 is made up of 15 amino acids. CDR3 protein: CASGFLGSADQPQHF. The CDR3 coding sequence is TGTGCCAGCGGTTTCTTAGGGTCGGCCGATCAGCCCCAGCATTTT. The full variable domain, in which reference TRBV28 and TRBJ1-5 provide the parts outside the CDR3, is DVKVTQSSRYLVKRTGEKVFLECVQDMDHENMFWYRQDPGLGLRLIYFSYDVKMKEKGDIPEGYSVSREKKERFSLILESASTNQTSMYLCASGFLGSADQPQHFGDGTRLSIL.

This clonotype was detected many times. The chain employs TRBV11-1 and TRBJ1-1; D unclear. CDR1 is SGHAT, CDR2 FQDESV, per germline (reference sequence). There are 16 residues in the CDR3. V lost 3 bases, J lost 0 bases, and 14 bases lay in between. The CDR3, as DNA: TGTGCCAGCAGCTTCCCTACCCGGGGTCTGAACACTGAAGCTTTCTTT. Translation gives CASSFPTRGLNTEAFF. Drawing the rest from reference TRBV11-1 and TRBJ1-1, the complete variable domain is EAEVAQSPRYKITEKSQAVAFWCDPISGHATLYWYRQILGQGPELLVQFQDESVVDDSQLPKDRFSAERLKGVDSTLKIQPAELGDSAMYLCASSFPTRGLNTEAFFGQGTRLTVV.

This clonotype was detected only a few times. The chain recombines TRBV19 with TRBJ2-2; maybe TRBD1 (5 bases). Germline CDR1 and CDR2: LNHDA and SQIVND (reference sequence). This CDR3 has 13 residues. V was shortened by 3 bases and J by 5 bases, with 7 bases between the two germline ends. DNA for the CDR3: TGTGCCAGTAGTATGGGGCAGACCGGGGAGCTGTTTTTT. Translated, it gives CASSMGQTGELFF. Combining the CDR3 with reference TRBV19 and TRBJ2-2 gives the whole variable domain DGGITQSPKYLFRKEGQNVTLSCEQNLNHDAMYWYRQDPGQGLRLIYYSQIVNDFQKGDIAEGYSVSREKKESFPLTVTSAQKNPTAFYLCASSMGQTGELFFGEGSRLTVL.

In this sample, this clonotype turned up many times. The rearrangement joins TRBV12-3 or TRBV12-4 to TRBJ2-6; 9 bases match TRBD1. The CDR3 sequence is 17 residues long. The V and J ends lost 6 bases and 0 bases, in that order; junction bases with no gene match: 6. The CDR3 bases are TGTGCCAGCAGATTGGGACAGGGCCTCTCTGGGGCCAACGTCCTGACTTTC. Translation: CASRLGQGLSGANVLTF.

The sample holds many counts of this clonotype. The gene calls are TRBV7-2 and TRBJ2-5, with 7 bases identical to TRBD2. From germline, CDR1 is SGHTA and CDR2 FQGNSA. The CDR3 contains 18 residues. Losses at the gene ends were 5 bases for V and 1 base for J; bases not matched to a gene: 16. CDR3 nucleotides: TGTGCCAGCAGCACCTATCCCCCTACTGGGAGGGGCCAAGAGACCCAGTACTTC. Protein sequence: CASSTYPPTGRGQETQYF.

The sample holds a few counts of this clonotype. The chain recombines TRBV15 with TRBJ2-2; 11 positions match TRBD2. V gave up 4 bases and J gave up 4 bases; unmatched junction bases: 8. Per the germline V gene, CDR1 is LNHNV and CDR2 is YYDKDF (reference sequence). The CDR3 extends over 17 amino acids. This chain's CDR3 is CATSISFGTSGTGELFF. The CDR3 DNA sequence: TGTGCCACCAGCATTAGCTTTGGGACTAGCGGCACCGGGGAGCTGTTTTTT.

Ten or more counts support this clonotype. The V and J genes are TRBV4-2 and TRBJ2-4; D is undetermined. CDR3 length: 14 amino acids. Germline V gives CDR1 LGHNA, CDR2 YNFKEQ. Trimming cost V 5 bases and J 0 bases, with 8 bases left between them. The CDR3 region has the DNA TGTGCCAGCAGCTCGTCACTAGCCAAAAACATTCAGTACTTC. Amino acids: CASSSSLAKNIQYF.

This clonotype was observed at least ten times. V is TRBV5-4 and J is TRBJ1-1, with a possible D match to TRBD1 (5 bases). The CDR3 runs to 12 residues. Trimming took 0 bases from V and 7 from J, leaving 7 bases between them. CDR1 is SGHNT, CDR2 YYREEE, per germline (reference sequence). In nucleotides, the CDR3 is TGTGCCAGCAGCTTGGAGGGGATTGAAGCTTTCTTT. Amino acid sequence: CASSLEGIEAFF. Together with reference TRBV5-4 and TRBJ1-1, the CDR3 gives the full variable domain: ETGVTQSPTHLIKTRGQQVTLRCSSQSGHNTVSWYQQALGQGPQFIFQYYREEENGRGNFPPRFSGLQFPNYSSELNVNALELDDSALYLCASSLEGIEAFFGQGTRLTVV.

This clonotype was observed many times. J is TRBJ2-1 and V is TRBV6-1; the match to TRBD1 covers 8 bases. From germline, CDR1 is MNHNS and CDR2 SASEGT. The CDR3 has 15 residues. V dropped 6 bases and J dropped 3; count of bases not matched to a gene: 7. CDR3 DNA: TGTGCCAGCAGCACCCAGGGGGCGGGCTACAATGAGCAGTTCTTC. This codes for CASSTQGAGYNEQFF.

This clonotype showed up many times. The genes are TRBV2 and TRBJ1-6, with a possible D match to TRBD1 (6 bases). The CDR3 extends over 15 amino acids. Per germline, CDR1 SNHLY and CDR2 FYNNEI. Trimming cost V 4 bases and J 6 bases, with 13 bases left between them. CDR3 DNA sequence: TGTGCCAGCAGTGCGATGGACAGAACTAATTCACCCCTCCACTTT. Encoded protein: CASSAMDRTNSPLHF.

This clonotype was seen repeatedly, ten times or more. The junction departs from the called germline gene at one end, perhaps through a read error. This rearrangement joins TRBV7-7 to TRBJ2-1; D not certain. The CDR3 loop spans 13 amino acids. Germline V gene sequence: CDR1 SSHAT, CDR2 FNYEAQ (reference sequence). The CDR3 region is CASSRLPTHEQFF. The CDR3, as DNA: TGTGCTAGCAGCCGACTGCCTACCCATGAGCAGTTCTTC.

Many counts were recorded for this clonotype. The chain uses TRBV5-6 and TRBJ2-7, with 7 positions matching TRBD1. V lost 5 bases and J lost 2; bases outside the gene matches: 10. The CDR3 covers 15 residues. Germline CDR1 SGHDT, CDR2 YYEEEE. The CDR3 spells CASRLSPRGTYEQYF. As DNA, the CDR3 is TGTGCCAGCAGGTTGAGCCCCAGGGGGACCTACGAGCAGTACTTC. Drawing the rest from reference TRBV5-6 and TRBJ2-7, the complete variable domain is DAGVTQSPTHLIKTRGQQVTLRCSPKSGHDTVSWYQQALGQGPQFIFQYYEEEERQRGNFPDRFSGHQFPNYSSELNVNALLLGDSALYLCASRLSPRGTYEQYFGPGTRLTVT.

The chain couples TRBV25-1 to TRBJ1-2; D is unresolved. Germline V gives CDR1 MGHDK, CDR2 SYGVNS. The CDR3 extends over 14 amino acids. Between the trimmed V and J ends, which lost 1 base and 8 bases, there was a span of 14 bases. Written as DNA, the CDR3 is TGTGCCAGCAGTGAATCGCTCAGGTCTGGGGGCTACACCTTC. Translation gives CASSESLRSGGYTF.

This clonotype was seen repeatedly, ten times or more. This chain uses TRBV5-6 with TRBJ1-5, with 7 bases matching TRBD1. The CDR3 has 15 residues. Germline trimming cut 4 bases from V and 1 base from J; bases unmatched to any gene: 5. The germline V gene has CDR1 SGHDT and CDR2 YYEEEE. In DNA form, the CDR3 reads TGTGCCAGCAGCAAGGGACAGTTAAGCAATCAGCCCCAGCATTTT. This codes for CASSKGQLSNQPQHF.

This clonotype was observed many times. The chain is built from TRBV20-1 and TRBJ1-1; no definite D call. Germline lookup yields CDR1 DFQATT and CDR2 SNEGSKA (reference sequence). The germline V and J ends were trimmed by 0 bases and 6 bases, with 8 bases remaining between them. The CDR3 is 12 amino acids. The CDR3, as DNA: TGCAGTGCTAGAGATATCGTGGCTGAAGCTTTCTTT. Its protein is CSARDIVAEAFF.

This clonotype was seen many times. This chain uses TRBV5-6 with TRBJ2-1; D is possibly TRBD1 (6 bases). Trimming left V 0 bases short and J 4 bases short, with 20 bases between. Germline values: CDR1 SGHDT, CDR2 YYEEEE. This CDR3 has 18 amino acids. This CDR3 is CASSLVVGQRLGYNEQFF. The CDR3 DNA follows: TGTGCCAGCAGCTTGGTTGTCGGACAGCGCTTGGGGTACAATGAGCAGTTCTTC.

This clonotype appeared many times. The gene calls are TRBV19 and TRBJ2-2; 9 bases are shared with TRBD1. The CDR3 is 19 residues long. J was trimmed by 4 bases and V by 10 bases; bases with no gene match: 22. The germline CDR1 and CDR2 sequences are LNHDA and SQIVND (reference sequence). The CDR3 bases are TGTGCCACCCAAGAGGAGGGGGACAGGGTGTTTTACGGCACCGGGGAGCTGTTTTTT. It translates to CATQEEGDRVFYGTGELFF.

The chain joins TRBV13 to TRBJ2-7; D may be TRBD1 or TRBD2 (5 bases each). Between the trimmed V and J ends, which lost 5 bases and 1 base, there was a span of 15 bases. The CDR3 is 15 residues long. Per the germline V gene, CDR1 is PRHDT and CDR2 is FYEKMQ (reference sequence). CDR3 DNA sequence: TGTGCCAGCAGCCCGGAGGCAGGGCGGTCCTACGAGCAGTACTTC. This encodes CASSPEAGRSYEQYF.

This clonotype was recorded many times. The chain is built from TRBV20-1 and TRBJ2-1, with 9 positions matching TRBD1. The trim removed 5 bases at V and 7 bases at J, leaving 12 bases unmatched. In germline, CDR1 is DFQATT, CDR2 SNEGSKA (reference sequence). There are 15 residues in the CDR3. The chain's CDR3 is CSAPGSGQGSNEQFF. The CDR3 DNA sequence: TGCAGTGCTCCCGGATCCGGACAGGGGAGTAATGAGCAGTTCTTC.

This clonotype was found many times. In nucleotides, the CDR3 is TGTGCCAGCAGCCAAAGTCGAACTAGCGGGGTTGGAGATACGCAGTATTTT. This sequence encodes CASSQSRTSGVGDTQYF. This rearrangement joins TRBV3-1 to TRBJ2-3; the match to TRBD2 covers 10 bases. Looked up from germline, CDR1 is LGHDT and CDR2 is YNNKEL (reference sequence). CDR3 size: 17 residues. The trim removed 2 bases at V and 5 bases at J, leaving 10 bases unmatched.

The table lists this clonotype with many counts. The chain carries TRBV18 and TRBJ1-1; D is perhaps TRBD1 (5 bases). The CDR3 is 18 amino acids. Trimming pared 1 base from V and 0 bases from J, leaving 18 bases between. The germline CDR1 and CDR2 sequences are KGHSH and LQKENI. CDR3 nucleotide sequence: TGTGCCAGCTCACCACGGGACTTCATAATGGGGGTGAACACTGAAGCTTTCTTT. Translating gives CASSPRDFIMGVNTEAFF.

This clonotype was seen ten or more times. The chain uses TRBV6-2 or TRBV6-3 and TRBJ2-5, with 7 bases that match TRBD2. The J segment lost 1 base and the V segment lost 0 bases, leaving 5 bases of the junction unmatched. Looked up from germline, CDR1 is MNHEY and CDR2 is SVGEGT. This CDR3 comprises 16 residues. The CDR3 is CASSYSTTSLQETQYF. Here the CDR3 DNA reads TGTGCCAGCAGTTACTCGACGACTAGCCTCCAAGAGACCCAGTACTTC.